The following is a T cell receptor (beta chain) sequence with its context. Trimming removed 0 bases from V and 2 bases from J; junction bases left unmatched: 7. Per the germline V gene, CDR1 is MGHRA and CDR2 is YSYEKL. This CDR3 has 17 residues. In the authors' workflow: Cell counts per sample came from amplifying reference gene primers. Measured with immunoSEQ multiplex PCR; TCRdb has only the in-frame clones, and not every one. That table gives V, J and clone size, and the DNA gave D and trimming. The data hold about 170,000 clones, with approximately 88% observed a single time. These data come from a study of blood T cell repertoires in COVID-19. Study-level background: Researchers got acute and convalescent COVID-19 samples from the United States, Italy and Spain. T cells, B-cell-depleted T cells, or PBMCs provided the cDNA or gDNA that served as material.

The source material was peripheral blood. The gene calls are TRBV4-1 and TRBJ2-7; 10 bases match TRBD2. This sequence originates from a woman aged 60-70 years with acute or convalescent COVID-19. The CDR3 region has the DNA TGCGCCAGCAGCCAAGATGGGGTAGCGGGGGGCCCCTACGAGCAGTACTTC. It yields the protein CASSQDGVAGGPYEQYF.